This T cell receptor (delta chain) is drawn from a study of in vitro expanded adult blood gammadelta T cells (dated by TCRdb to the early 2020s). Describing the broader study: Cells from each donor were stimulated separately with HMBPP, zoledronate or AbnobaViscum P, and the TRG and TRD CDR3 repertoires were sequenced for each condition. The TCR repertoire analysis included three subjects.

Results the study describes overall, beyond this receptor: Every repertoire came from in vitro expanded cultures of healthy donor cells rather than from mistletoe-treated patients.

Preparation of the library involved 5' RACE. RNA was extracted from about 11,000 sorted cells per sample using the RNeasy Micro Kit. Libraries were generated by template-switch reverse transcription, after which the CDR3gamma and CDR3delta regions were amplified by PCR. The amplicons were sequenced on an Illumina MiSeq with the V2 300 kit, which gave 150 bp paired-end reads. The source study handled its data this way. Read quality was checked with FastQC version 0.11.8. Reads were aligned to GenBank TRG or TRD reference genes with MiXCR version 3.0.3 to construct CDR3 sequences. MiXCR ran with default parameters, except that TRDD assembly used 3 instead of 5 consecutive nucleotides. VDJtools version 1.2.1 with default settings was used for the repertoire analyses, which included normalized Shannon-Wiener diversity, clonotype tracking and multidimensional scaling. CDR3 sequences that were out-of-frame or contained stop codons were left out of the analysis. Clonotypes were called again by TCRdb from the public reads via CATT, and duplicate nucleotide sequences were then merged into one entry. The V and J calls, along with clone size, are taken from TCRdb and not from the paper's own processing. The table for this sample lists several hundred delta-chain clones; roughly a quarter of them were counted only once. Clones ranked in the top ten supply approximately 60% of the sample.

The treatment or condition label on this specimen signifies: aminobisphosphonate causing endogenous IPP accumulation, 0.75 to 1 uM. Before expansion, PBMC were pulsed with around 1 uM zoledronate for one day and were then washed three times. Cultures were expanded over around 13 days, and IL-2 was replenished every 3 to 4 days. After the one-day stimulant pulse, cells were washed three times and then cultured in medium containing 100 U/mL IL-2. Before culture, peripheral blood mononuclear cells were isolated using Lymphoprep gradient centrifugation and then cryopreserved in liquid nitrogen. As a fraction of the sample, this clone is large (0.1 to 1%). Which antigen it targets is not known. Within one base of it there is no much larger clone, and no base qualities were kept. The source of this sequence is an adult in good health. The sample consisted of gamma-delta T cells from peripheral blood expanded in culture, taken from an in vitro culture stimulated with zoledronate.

The DNA reads as follows: TGTGCCTGTGACACGTTGTCTGGGGGGACCGATAAACTCATCTTT. This yields the protein CACDTLSGGTDKLIF. The V and J segments used are TRDV2 and TRDJ1, with 7 central nucleotides matching TRDD3. Including the terminal cysteine and phenylalanine, the CDR3 comprises 15 residues. The only DNA kept is the CDR3, 45 bases in frame from the first base. Ends trimmed: V by 1 base, J by 2 bases; bases unmatched to a gene: 6. The germline V gene sets CDR1 to GEAIGNYY and CDR2 to EKD.